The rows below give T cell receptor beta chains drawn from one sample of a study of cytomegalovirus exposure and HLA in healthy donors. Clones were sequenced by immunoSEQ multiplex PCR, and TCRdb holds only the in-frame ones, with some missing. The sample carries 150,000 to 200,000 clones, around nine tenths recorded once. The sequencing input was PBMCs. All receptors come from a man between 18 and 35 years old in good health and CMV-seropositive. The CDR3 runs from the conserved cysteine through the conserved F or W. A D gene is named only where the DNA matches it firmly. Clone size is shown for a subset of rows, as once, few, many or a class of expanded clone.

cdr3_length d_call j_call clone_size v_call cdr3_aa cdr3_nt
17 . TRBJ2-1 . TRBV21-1 CASSKLPNLAPYNEQFF TGTGCCAGCAGCAAACTCCCGAACCTAGCGCCCTACAATGAGCAGTTCTTC
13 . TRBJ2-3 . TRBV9 CASSRGNTDTQYF TGTGCCAGCAGCAGAGGGAACACAGATACGCAGTATTTT
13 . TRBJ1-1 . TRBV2 CASRNQVNTEAFF TGTGCCAGCAGGAATCAGGTGAACACTGAAGCTTTCTTT
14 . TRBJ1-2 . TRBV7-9 CASSPDRRVYGYTF TGTGCCAGCAGCCCTGACAGGCGTGTCTATGGCTACACCTTC
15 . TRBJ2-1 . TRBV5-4 CASSLETKSYNEQFF TGTGCCAGCAGCTTGGAGACTAAGTCCTACAATGAGCAGTTCTTC
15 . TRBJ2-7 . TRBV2 CASRYGQGASVEQYF TGTGCCAGCAGGTACGGGCAGGGCGCTTCTGTCGAGCAGTACTTC
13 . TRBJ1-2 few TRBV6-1 CASSEETGYGYTF TGTGCCAGCAGTGAAGAGACAGGCTATGGCTACACCTTC
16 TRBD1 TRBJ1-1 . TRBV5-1 CASSLEQGAMNTEAFF TGCGCCAGCAGCTTGGAGCAGGGGGCGATGAACACTGAAGCTTTCTTT
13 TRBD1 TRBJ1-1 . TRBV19 CASSGQLNTEAFF TGTGCCAGCTCGGGACAGCTGAACACTGAAGCTTTCTTT
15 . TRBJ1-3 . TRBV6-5 CASSYNFFSGNTIYF TGTGCCAGCAGTTACAATTTCTTCTCTGGAAACACCATATATTTT
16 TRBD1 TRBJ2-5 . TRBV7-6 CASSLAGRGRGETQYF TGTGCCAGCAGCTTAGCGGGCAGGGGGCGCGGGGAGACCCAGTACTTC
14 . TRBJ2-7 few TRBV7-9 CASSPIREATEQYF TGTGCCAGCAGCCCGATTAGGGAGGCAACCGAGCAGTACTTC
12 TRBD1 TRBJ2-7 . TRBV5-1 CASSTGGYEQYF TGCGCCAGCAGCACAGGGGGTTACGAGCAGTACTTC
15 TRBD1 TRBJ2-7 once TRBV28 CASSLGDLRGPWQYF TGTGCCAGCAGTTTAGGAGACCTCAGGGGGCCCTGGCAGTACTTC
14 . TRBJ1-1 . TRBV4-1 CASRGHLRNTEAFF TGCGCCAGCCGGGGACATTTACGAAACACTGAAGCTTTCTTT
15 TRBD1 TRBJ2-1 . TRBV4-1 CASSPGQGLYNEQFF TGCGCCAGCAGCCCGGGACAGGGTTTATACAATGAGCAGTTCTTC
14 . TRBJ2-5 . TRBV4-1 CASSLTVPQETQYF TGCGCCAGCAGTCTGACAGTACCCCAAGAGACCCAGTACTTC
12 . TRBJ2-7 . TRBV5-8 CASSFPRTAYSF TGTGCCAGCAGCTTTCCCCGGACAGCGTATTCCTTC
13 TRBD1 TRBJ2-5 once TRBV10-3 CAITPGQGSTQYF TGTGCCATCACCCCGGGACAGGGTTCGACCCAGTACTTC
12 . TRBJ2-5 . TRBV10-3 CAISAGGETQYF TGTGCCATCAGTGCGGGCGGGGAGACCCAGTACTTC
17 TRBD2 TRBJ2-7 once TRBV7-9 CASSLLAGAGEVYEQYF TGTGCCAGCAGCTTGCTAGCGGGAGCGGGAGAAGTTTACGAGCAGTACTTC
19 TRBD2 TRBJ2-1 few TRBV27 CASTTTSGSLLPSYNEQFF TGTGCCAGCACCACGACTAGCGGGAGTTTGTTACCCTCCTACAATGAGCAGTTCTTC
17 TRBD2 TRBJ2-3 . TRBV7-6 CASSLGISGRAEDTQYF TGTGCCAGCAGCTTAGGGATTAGCGGGAGGGCCGAAGATACGCAGTATTTT
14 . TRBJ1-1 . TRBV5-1 CASSLGQANTEAFF TGCGCCAGCAGCTTGGGGCAGGCGAACACTGAAGCTTTCTTT
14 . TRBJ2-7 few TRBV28 CASSSPRSSYEQYF TGTGCCAGCAGTTCCCCCCGGAGCTCCTACGAGCAGTACTTC
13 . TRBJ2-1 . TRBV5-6 CASSLRNYNEQFF TGTGCCAGCAGCCTACGCAACTACAATGAGCAGTTCTTC
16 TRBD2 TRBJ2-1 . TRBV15 CATSRVSGKSYNEQFF TGTGCCACCAGCAGAGTAAGCGGGAAATCCTACAATGAGCAGTTCTTC
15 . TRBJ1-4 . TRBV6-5 CASSLQRGLNEKLFF TGTGCCAGCAGTTTACAAAGAGGGCTGAATGAAAAACTGTTTTTT
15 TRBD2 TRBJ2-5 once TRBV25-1 CASRGTSGSYETQYF TGTGCCAGCAGGGGGACTAGCGGGAGTTACGAGACCCAGTACTTC
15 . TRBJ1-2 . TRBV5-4 CASSFSSGTHYGYTF TGTGCCAGCAGCTTTTCCTCCGGGACACACTATGGCTACACCTTC
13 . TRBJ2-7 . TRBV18 CASSPRSVDEQYF TGTGCCAGCTCACCACGTAGTGTCGACGAGCAGTACTTC
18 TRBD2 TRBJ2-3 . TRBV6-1 CASSEAFPGRFGTDTQYF TGTGCCAGCAGTGAAGCGTTTCCCGGGAGGTTTGGAACAGATACGCAGTATTTT
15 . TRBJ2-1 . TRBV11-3 CASKRAGSSYNEQFF TGTGCCAGCAAAAGGGCGGGCAGCTCCTACAATGAGCAGTTCTTC
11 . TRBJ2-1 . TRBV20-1 CSLREYNEQFF TGCAGTCTTAGGGAGTACAATGAGCAGTTCTTC
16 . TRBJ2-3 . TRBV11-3 CASSLGYPESTDTQYF TGTGCCAGCAGCTTAGGTTACCCGGAGAGCACAGATACGCAGTATTTT
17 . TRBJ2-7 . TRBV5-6 CASRQLDGGKTSGEQYF TGTGCCAGCAGACAACTTGACGGCGGGAAGACCTCAGGCGAGCAGTACTTC
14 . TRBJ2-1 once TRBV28 CASSTQPLEDEQFF TGTGCCAGCAGTACCCAGCCCTTGGAGGATGAGCAGTTCTTC
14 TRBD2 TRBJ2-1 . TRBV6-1 CASLDSGGVNEQFF TGTGCCAGCCTTGATAGCGGGGGAGTGAATGAGCAGTTCTTC
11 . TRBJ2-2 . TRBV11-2 CASSLYLELFF TGTGCCAGCAGCTTATATTTGGAGCTGTTTTTT
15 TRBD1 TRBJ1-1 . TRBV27 CASSSGQGANTEAFF TGTGCCAGCAGTTCAGGACAGGGAGCGAACACTGAAGCTTTCTTT
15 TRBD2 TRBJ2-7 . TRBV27 CASSLSWREGYEQYF TGTGCCAGCAGTTTATCCTGGCGGGAGGGCTACGAGCAGTACTTC
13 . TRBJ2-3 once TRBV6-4 CASSASVTDTQYF TGTGCCAGCAGTGCGTCTGTCACAGATACGCAGTATTTT
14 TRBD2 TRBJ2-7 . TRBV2 CASSELAGVGEQYF TGTGCCAGCAGTGAGCTAGCGGGAGTGGGCGAGCAGTACTTC
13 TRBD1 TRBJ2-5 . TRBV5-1 CASSLGTGETQYF TGCGCCAGCAGCTTAGGGACAGGGGAGACCCAGTACTTC
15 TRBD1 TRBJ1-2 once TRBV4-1 CASSQVGQGAGGYTF TGCGCCAGCAGCCAAGTTGGACAGGGGGCGGGTGGCTACACCTTC
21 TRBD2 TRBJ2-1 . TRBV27 CASSLKGVRRLAGGPLNEQFF TGTGCCAGCAGTTTAAAAGGCGTGAGGAGACTAGCGGGAGGGCCTCTCAATGAGCAGTTCTTC
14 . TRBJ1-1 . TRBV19 CASSISNLGTEAFF TGTGCCAGTAGTATCTCCAACCTCGGGACTGAAGCTTTCTTT
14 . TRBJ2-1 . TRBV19 CASSPLSSYNEQFF TGTGCCAGTAGTCCGCTCAGCTCCTACAATGAGCAGTTCTTC
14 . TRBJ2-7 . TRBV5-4 CASSLRGGHYEQYF TGTGCCAGCAGCCTCCGGGGAGGCCACTACGAGCAGTACTTC
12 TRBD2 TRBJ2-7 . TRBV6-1 CASSKAGGEQYF TGTGCCAGCAGCAAGGCGGGGGGCGAGCAGTACTTC
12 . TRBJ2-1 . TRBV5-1 CASSFEGYEQFF TGCGCCAGCAGCTTCGAGGGTTATGAGCAGTTCTTC
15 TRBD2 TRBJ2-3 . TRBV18 CASSPGGRAVDTQYF TGTGCCAGCTCACCGGGCGGGAGGGCCGTGGATACGCAGTATTTT
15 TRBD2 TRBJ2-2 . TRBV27 CASSLAGEVAGELFF TGTGCCAGCAGTTTAGCGGGAGAGGTCGCCGGGGAGCTGTTTTTT
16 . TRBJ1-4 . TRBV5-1 CASSLAARELNEKLFF TGCGCCAGCAGCTTGGCCGCTCGGGAACTTAATGAAAAACTGTTTTTT
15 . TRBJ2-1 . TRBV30 CAWRSGYSPYNEQFF TGTGCCTGGAGGAGCGGGTACTCTCCCTACAATGAGCAGTTCTTC
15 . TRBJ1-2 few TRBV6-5 CASTEGDPAVYGYTF TGTGCCAGCACCGAAGGAGACCCCGCTGTCTATGGCTACACCTTC
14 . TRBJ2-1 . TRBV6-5 CASGWDGRVDEQFF TGTGCCAGCGGGTGGGACGGGAGAGTAGATGAGCAGTTCTTC